The 8 T cell receptor beta chains presented below share a single source sample, sequenced in a study of Ad26.COV2.S vaccination and SARS-CoV-2 variants. Treatment denoted: 15 to 20 received Ad26.COV2.S at low or high dose, single or two shots; about five received placebo; per-sample allocation not given. Day 63 after the first injection of vaccine or placebo was the sampling time. Produced via immunoSEQ multiplex PCR; TCRdb's table is partial and in-frame only. The repertoire has about 480,000 clones, roughly 89% of them found once; the top ten carry 13%. The sequenced sample was peripheral blood, obtained in a trial of Ad26.COV2.S vaccine versus placebo. The receptors originated from a person between 18 and 65 years old who received the Ad26.COV2.S COVID-19 vaccine or a placebo.

This rearrangement joins TRBV21-1 to TRBJ2-1; no check of the table's D call, TRBD2, against the DNA was made. TRBV21-1 is deemed a pseudogene. There are 17 residues in the CDR3. Here the CDR3 DNA reads TGTGCCAGCAGCACCGGGGAGGGGAAGAGCTCCTACAATGAGCAGTTCTTC. This sequence encodes CASSTGEGKSSYNEQFF.

V and J are TRBV7-8 and TRBJ2-3, with D unresolved. Per the germline V gene, CDR1 is SGHVS and CDR2 is FQNEAQ. The CDR3 is 12 residues long. V was trimmed by 5 bases and J by 8 bases, leaving 11 bases between them. This CDR3 reads CASSLARVTQYF. The CDR3 nucleotides read TGTGCCAGCAGCCTCGCCCGGGTTACGCAGTATTTT. The full variable domain, rest sourced from reference TRBV7-8 and TRBJ2-3, is GAGVSQSPRYKVAKRGQDVALRCDPISGHVSLFWYQQALGQGPEFLTYFQNEAQLDKSGLPSDRFFAERPEGSVSTLKIQRTQQEDSAVYLCASSLARVTQYFGPGTRLTVL.

The rearrangement uses TRBV6-6 and TRBJ1-4; D is unresolved. Between the trimmed V and J ends, which lost 8 bases and 0 bases, there was a span of 7 bases. Per the germline V gene, CDR1 is MNHNY and CDR2 is SVGAGI (reference sequence). CDR3 length equals 13 residues. This CDR3 is CASRAATNEKLFF. The CDR3, as DNA: TGTGCCAGCCGCGCAGCAACTAATGAAAAACTGTTTTTT.

The chain couples TRBV9 to TRBJ1-1; tentative D call: TRBD1 (6 bases). V lost 0 bases and J 3 bases, leaving 12 bases between the germline ends. The CDR3 is 15 amino acids. Germline V gene lookup returns CDR1 SGDLS and CDR2 YYNGEE. The DNA for the CDR3 is TGTGCCAGCAGCGTAGGTCGGGGGGCGGACACTGAAGCTTTCTTT. The encoded protein is CASSVGRGADTEAFF.

The chain couples TRBV6-2 or TRBV6-3 to TRBJ1-2, with D uncertain. The CDR3 sequence is 13 residues long. Trimming shortened V by 4 bases and J by 8 bases, and 14 bases separated the two germline ends. Germline CDR1 reads MNHEY; CDR2 reads SVGEGT. CDR3: CASSFDTNGGYTF. In DNA form, the CDR3 reads TGTGCCAGCAGTTTCGACACGAACGGCGGCTACACCTTC.

This clone has only a few counts. The gene calls are TRBV28 and TRBJ2-7; D is unclear. Germline lookup yields CDR1 MDHEN and CDR2 SYDVKM. The CDR3 has 12 residues. V was shortened by 10 bases and J by 5 bases, with 15 bases between the two germline ends. CDR3: CATSRGANEQYF. The CDR3 DNA is TGTGCCACCTCCCGAGGAGCGAACGAGCAGTACTTC.

J is TRBJ2-7 and V is TRBV27, with D perhaps TRBD1 or TRBD2 (5 bases each). Germline CDR1 reads MNHEY; CDR2 reads SMNVEV (reference sequence). Trimming removed 1 base from V and 4 bases from J, with 8 bases in between. The CDR3 covers 13 residues. CDR3 in amino acids: CASSLLGVYEQYF. Here the CDR3 DNA reads TGTGCCAGCAGTTTATTGGGGGTATACGAGCAGTACTTC.

Concerning this clone itself: Other DNA sequences in the sample encode the same CDR3. The J gene is TRBJ2-5, the V gene TRBV7-2; TRBD2 matches 14 bases. This CDR3 has 15 amino acids. Germline V gives CDR1 SGHTA, CDR2 FQGNSA. With V trimmed by 5 bases and J by 4 bases, 3 bases remained unmatched. The CDR3, as DNA: TGTGCCAGCAGCACGGGACTAGCGGGAGTAGAGACCCAGTACTTC. Residues: CASSTGLAGVETQYF. Using reference TRBV7-2 and TRBJ2-5 for the parts outside the CDR3, the full variable domain is GAGVSQSPSNKVTEKGKDVELRCDPISGHTALYWYRQSLGQGLEFLIYFQGNSAPDKSGLPSDRFSAERTGGSVSTLTIQRTQQEDSAVYLCASSTGLAGVETQYFGPGTRLLVL.